The clone carrying this T cell receptor beta chain has a single count. The antigen is unknown. This sequence may be a read error, since a much larger clone differs from it by one base. The sample is drawn from a study of T cells in Graves' hyperthyroidism and ophthalmopathy. Across the study: Blood was drawn when the patient was first diagnosed and still untreated. Overall study findings and caveats: Blood also contained most expanded thyroid clonotypes above 0.001. The model foresaw ophthalmopathy a median roughly 6 months prior to onset.

Amplification targeted TCR beta CDR3 regions from RNA transcripts. HTBI primers were employed in a first-round RT-PCR of the TCR CDR3. TCRdb re-derived calls from the multiplex PCR reads in MiXCR, one entry per CDR3 protein. The data contain 400,000 to 500,000 distinct CDR3 sequences, about 13% of them singletons. The CDR3 is 14 amino acids. Germline V CDR1 and CDR2: MGHRA, YSYEKL. Hyperthyroidism of Graves' type that showed no ophthalmopathy progression within 18 months was stable. The chain links TRBV4-1 to TRBJ2-1; D might be TRBD2 (6 bases). Sequencing was performed on blood. This receptor was taken from a woman under 30 with Graves' hyperthyroidism. The CDR3 protein is CASSKETRYDEQFF. CDR3 sequence (DNA): TGCGCCAGCAGCAAAGAGACTAGATACGATGAGCAGTTCTTC.